Following are 32 T cell receptor beta chains from one sample sequenced in a study of T cell clonotyping in hematopoietic cell transplantation. Here immunoSEQ multiplex PCR was the method, and the copy in TCRdb shows in-frame clones only, minus some. This repertoire shows some 36,000 clones, 85% to 95% found once; its top ten account for around 1.5%. The time point denotes: recipient sample about 28 days before transplant, after cytoreduction. This specimen consisted of peripheral blood mononuclear cells, obtained before stem cell transplant. The receptors derive from a man aged 40-49 years with chronic myeloid leukemia. Some clones in this sample may be carry-over from other donors' samples.

This chain links TRBV7-8 with TRBJ1-5; the D gene is possibly TRBD1 (6 bases). The germline V and J ends were trimmed by 4 bases and 6 bases, with 13 bases remaining between them. Germline V lookup: CDR1 SGHVS, CDR2 FQNEAQ. The length of the CDR3 is 14 residues. The CDR3 coding sequence is TGTGCCAGCAGCTCTGGGGGGGGCCCTCAGCCCCAGCATTTT. This encodes CASSSGGGPQPQHF.

This chain uses TRBV6-1 with TRBJ1-4, with a weak D call TRBD1 (6 bases). The V gene's germline CDR1 is MNHNS and CDR2 SASEGT. CDR3 length equals 15 residues. V was clipped by 4 bases and J by 1 base, with 10 bases between them. The CDR3, as DNA: TGTGCCAGCAGTGTGAACAGGGTAACTAATGAAAAACTGTTTTTT. This translates into CASSVNRVTNEKLFF.

The chain is built from TRBV29-1 and TRBJ2-5; 12 nucleotides align to TRBD2. The CDR3 covers 15 residues. The germline V gene has CDR1 SQVTM and CDR2 ANQGSEA. With 5 bases clipped from V and 1 base from J, the junction kept 5 bases outside the gene matches. The CDR3 here is CSVLELAGGQETQYF. The CDR3 nucleotides read TGCAGCGTTCTGGAACTAGCGGGGGGCCAAGAGACCCAGTACTTC.

The V and J genes are TRBV6-5 and TRBJ1-6; D remains unclear. The CDR3 has 12 residues. CDR1 and CDR2 from the germline V gene are MNHEY and SVGAGI. Trimming shortened V by 6 bases and J by 7 bases, and 7 bases separated the two germline ends. The CDR3 DNA reads as TGTGCCAGCAGCCGAGCCAATTCACCCCTCCACTTT. Amino acid sequence: CASSRANSPLHF.

This chain uses TRBV5-4 with TRBJ2-1; D remains unclear. The V gene lost 4 bases and the J gene lost 6 bases, with 14 bases spanning the gap. CDR1 and CDR2 from the germline V gene are SGHNT and YYREEE (reference sequence). The CDR3 consists of 14 residues. The CDR3 protein is CASSPRKVGNEQFF. CDR3 in DNA: TGTGCCAGCAGCCCCAGGAAGGTGGGCAATGAGCAGTTCTTC.

The V gene is TRBV7-6, the J gene TRBJ1-2; D might be TRBD1 (6 bases). V shed 5 bases and J shed 9 bases, with 31 bases lying between them. Germline loops: CDR1 SGHVS, CDR2 FNYEAQ. This CDR3 has 18 residues. The CDR3 DNA sequence: TGTGCCAGCAGCCCCCGGCGGACAGCCCCTGGTATCCCGGGGAGCTACACCTTC. Amino acid sequence: CASSPRRTAPGIPGSYTF. The complete variable domain, with remaining parts taken from reference TRBV7-6 and TRBJ1-2, reads GAGVSQSPRYKVTKRGQDVALRCDPISGHVSLYWYRQALGQGPEFLTYFNYEAQQDKSGLPNDRFSAERPEGSISTLTIQRTEQRDSAMYRCASSPRRTAPGIPGSYTFGSGTRLTVV.

The rearrangement uses TRBV11-2 and TRBJ2-6; D gene unclear. The CDR3 extends over 16 amino acids. Germline V gene lookup returns CDR1 SGHAT and CDR2 FQNNGV. V shed 0 bases and J shed 0 bases, with 6 bases lying between them. The CDR3 region is CASSLEGASGANVLTF. The CDR3 DNA is TGTGCCAGCAGCTTAGAGGGCGCCTCTGGGGCCAACGTCCTGACTTTC.

The chain uses TRBV7-2 and TRBJ1-5; D uncertain. Germline V gene sequence: CDR1 SGHTA, CDR2 FQGNSA. Trimming removed 1 base at V and 1 base at J, with 8 bases between. This CDR3 comprises 15 residues. CDR3 nucleotides: TGTGCCAGCAGCTTAGAGGTGGGGAGCAATCAGCCCCAGCATTTT. Its translation is CASSLEVGSNQPQHF.

The chain carries TRBV11-2 and TRBJ1-1; TRBD1 matches 10 bases. The CDR3 is 14 amino acids. The germline V gene has CDR1 SGHAT and CDR2 FQNNGV. V lost 5 bases and J lost 3; bases outside the gene matches: 3. CDR3 residues: CASSVTGGYTEAFF. In DNA, the CDR3 is TGTGCCAGCAGCGTGACAGGGGGCTACACTGAAGCTTTCTTT. The variable domain in full, completed from reference TRBV11-2 and TRBJ1-1, reads EAGVAQSPRYKIIEKRQSVAFWCNPISGHATLYWYQQILGQGPKLLIQFQNNGVVDDSQLPKDRFSAERLKGVDSTLKIQPAKLEDSAVYLCASSVTGGYTEAFFGQGTRLTVV.

V and J are TRBV30 and TRBJ2-3; 7 bases map to TRBD2. The CDR3 extends over 16 amino acids. The germline gives CDR1 GTSNPN, CDR2 SVGIG (reference sequence). After removal of 0 bases from V and 6 bases from J, the junction contained 12 bases not matched to a gene. As DNA, the CDR3 is TGTGCCTGGAGTGTTAGTTGGGGGGGGATGGGTGATACGCAGTATTTT. This sequence encodes CAWSVSWGGMGDTQYF.

The chain is built from TRBV28 and TRBJ2-3, with TRBD2 as a possible D gene (6 bases). This CDR3 has 15 amino acids. The germline CDR1 and CDR2 sequences are MDHEN and SYDVKM. V lost 4 bases and J lost 0, with 11 bases in between. The CDR3 DNA reads as TGTGCCAGCAGTTCCCTTAGCGGTAGCACAGATACGCAGTATTTT. Protein sequence: CASSSLSGSTDTQYF.

The genes are TRBV7-9 and TRBJ2-1; D might be TRBD2 (5 bases). This CDR3 region has 14 residues. Looked up from germline, CDR1 is SEHNR and CDR2 is FQNEAQ (reference sequence). V gave up 5 bases and J gave up 4 bases, with 12 bases separating them. Written as DNA, the CDR3 is TGTGCCAGCAGCCTGAGGACTGAATACAATGAGCAGTTCTTC. Amino acids: CASSLRTEYNEQFF.

The chain combines TRBV7-9 with TRBJ1-1; the D gene is possibly TRBD1 (5 bases). Germline V gene data show CDR1 as SEHNR and CDR2 as FQNEAQ (reference sequence). The CDR3 extends over 15 amino acids. The germline V and J ends were trimmed by 3 bases and 0 bases, with 11 bases remaining between them. CDR3 DNA: TGTGCCAGCAGCTTCTATCAGGGCGTGAACACTGAAGCTTTCTTT. This sequence encodes CASSFYQGVNTEAFF.

V gene TRBV6-1 combines with J gene TRBJ1-5, with D uncertain. Germline V gene lookup returns CDR1 MNHNS and CDR2 SASEGT. The CDR3 consists of 15 residues. V was pared by 4 bases and J by 0 bases, with 10 bases between. In nucleotides, the CDR3 is TGTGCCAGCAGTGCTAGTAGGCCTAGCAATCAGCCCCAGCATTTT. Encoded protein: CASSASRPSNQPQHF.

The rearrangement links TRBV30 to TRBJ1-1, with D maybe TRBD1 (5 bases). Per the germline V gene, CDR1 is GTSNPN and CDR2 is SVGIG (reference sequence). The CDR3 runs to 15 residues. Trimming stripped 4 bases from V and 0 bases from J, with 15 bases between. CDR3 nucleotides: TGTGCCTGGATTCTGGAGGGGCTCATGAACACTGAAGCTTTCTTT. Translating it yields CAWILEGLMNTEAFF.

The CDR3 sequence is CASSLDSGGAVTDTQYF. The DNA of the CDR3 is TGTGCCAGCAGCTTAGATTCAGGGGGGGCGGTCACAGATACGCAGTATTTT. The chain joins TRBV7-3 to TRBJ2-3, with D perhaps TRBD1 or TRBD2 (7 bases each). V was shortened by 2 bases and J by 2 bases, with 17 bases between the two germline ends. Germline CDR1 SGHTA, CDR2 FQGTGA. The CDR3 contains 17 residues.

The chain links TRBV5-1 to TRBJ1-1, with D maybe TRBD1 (6 bases). Germline V gives CDR1 SGHRS, CDR2 YFSETQ. The V end lost 5 bases, the J end lost 0 bases, and 11 bases lay between the germline ends. The CDR3 is 14 amino acids. DNA for the CDR3: TGCGCCAGCAGTCGGACAGAGATGAACACTGAAGCTTTCTTT. Its protein is CASSRTEMNTEAFF.

This chain connects TRBV6-4 to TRBJ2-3; D ambiguous. Trimming removed 6 bases from V and 1 base from J, with 23 bases in between. The V gene's germline CDR1 is MRHNA and CDR2 SNTAGT. The CDR3 length is 18 residues. The CDR3, as DNA: TGTGCCAGCAGGGACGGTGTTAGCTATAGGGCTGGCACAGATACGCAGTATTTT. Its translation: CASRDGVSYRAGTDTQYF.

The V call is TRBV30, the J call TRBJ1-3; possible D gene TRBD1, 5 bases. The germline V gene has CDR1 GTSNPN and CDR2 SVGIG (reference sequence). The CDR3 contains 13 residues. V was trimmed by 6 bases and J by 2 bases, leaving 11 bases between them. The CDR3 sequence: CACTGAPGNTIYF. CDR3 nucleotides: TGTGCCTGCACCGGGGCCCCTGGAAACACCATATATTTT.

This clone was counted a few times. The gene calls are TRBV6-1 and TRBJ2-3, with TRBD1 as a possible D gene (6 bases). V was clipped by 10 bases and J by 2 bases, with 13 bases between them. Germline CDR1 MNHNS, CDR2 SASEGT. CDR3 length equals 13 residues. The CDR3, as DNA: TGTGCCATCGACCGGGACACCACAGATACGCAGTATTTT. It translates to CAIDRDTTDTQYF.

The chain recombines TRBV7-9 with TRBJ1-4; TRBD1 agrees at 8 bases. J lost 6 bases, V lost 6 bases, and 6 bases had no gene match. This CDR3 has 14 residues. Looked up from germline, CDR1 is SEHNR and CDR2 is FQNEAQ (reference sequence). In nucleotides, the CDR3 is TGTGCCAGCAGACGGGACAGGCAGGATGAAAAACTGTTTTTT. Amino acids: CASRRDRQDEKLFF. Looking up the rest from reference TRBV7-9 and TRBJ1-4 gives the full variable domain: DTGVSQNPRHKITKRGQNVTFRCDPISEHNRLYWYRQTLGQGPEFLTYFQNEAQLEKSRLLSDRFSAERPKGSFSTLEIQRTEQGDSAMYLCASRRDRQDEKLFFGSGTQLSVL.

Remarks on this clone: One end of the junction varies from germline; a read error may be responsible. The gene calls are TRBV6-5 and TRBJ2-5, with 13 bases aligning to TRBD2. The CDR3 totals 16 residues. Per the germline V gene, CDR1 is MNHEY and CDR2 is SVGAGI. CDR3 amino acids: CASSNSLAGGPETQYF. Here the CDR3 DNA reads TGTGCCAGCAGTAACTCACTAGCGGGGGGGCCAGAGACCCAGTACTTC.

The CDR3 region has the DNA TGTGCCAGCAGCTTCCGAATAACATATAACTATGGCTACACCTTC. Translated, it gives CASSFRITYNYGYTF. The chain has TRBV5-8 and TRBJ1-2; D remains unclear. The length of the CDR3 is 15 residues. Germline CDR1 is SGHTS and CDR2 is YDEGEE. Trimming cost V 2 bases and J 1 base, with 12 bases left between them.

The chain couples TRBV7-2 to TRBJ2-7; 7 positions agree with TRBD2. Germline CDR1 SGHTA, CDR2 FQGNSA. V shed 3 bases, J shed 5 bases, and the junction held 10 bases outside the gene matches. The CDR3 runs 15 residues. CDR3 in amino acids: CASSFGLGDPHEQYF. The DNA of the CDR3 is TGTGCCAGCAGCTTTGGACTAGGGGACCCCCACGAGCAGTACTTC.

The genes are TRBV11-2 and TRBJ1-5, with 8 bases matching TRBD1. The J segment lost 4 bases and the V segment lost 2 bases, leaving 4 bases of the junction unmatched. Germline V gene data show CDR1 as SGHAT and CDR2 as FQNNGV. The CDR3 covers 15 residues. CDR3 amino acids: CASSLNRGVNQPQHF. For the CDR3, the DNA is TGTGCCAGCAGCTTAAACAGGGGGGTTAATCAGCCCCAGCATTTT.

The chain couples TRBV19 to TRBJ1-6, with TRBD1 identical over 7 bases. Per germline, CDR1 LNHDA and CDR2 SQIVND (reference sequence). CDR3 length: 18 amino acids. The J segment lost 0 bases and the V segment lost 4 bases, leaving 9 bases of the junction unmatched. DNA of the CDR3: TGTGCCAGTAGTACCTCGACAGGGATGGGCTCCTATAATTCACCCCTCCACTTT. Protein: CASSTSTGMGSYNSPLHF.

V gene TRBV10-2 combines with J gene TRBJ2-7, with 7 positions matching TRBD1. The ends lost 3 bases at V and 1 base at J; junction bases unmatched: 9. The CDR3 totals 16 residues. Germline values: CDR1 WSHSY, CDR2 SAAADI. The CDR3 DNA reads TGCGCCAGCAGTGACTCGACAGGGAGTGAGTCCTACGAGCAGTACTTC. Translation: CASSDSTGSESYEQYF.

The rearrangement links TRBV11-2 to TRBJ2-5, with D possibly being TRBD2 (7 bases). The CDR3 contains 16 residues. Trimming removed 5 bases from V and 3 bases from J, with 19 bases in between. Germline V lookup: CDR1 SGHAT, CDR2 FQNNGV. The DNA for the CDR3 is TGTGCCAGCAGCCCCCTGGGGGGGCAGACTAAAGAGACCCAGTACTTC. Its protein product is CASSPLGGQTKETQYF.

The chain uses TRBV6-1 and TRBJ2-5, with TRBD2 matching over 12 bases. Germline V gene sequence: CDR1 MNHNS, CDR2 SASEGT. Losses at the gene ends were 2 bases for V and 2 bases for J; bases not matched to a gene: 0. The CDR3 spans 15 residues. CDR3 coding DNA: TGTGCCAGCAGTGAACTAGCGGGGGGGCAAGAGACCCAGTACTTC. Amino acids: CASSELAGGQETQYF.

The CDR3 DNA sequence: TGTGCCTGGAGTGTTGGACAGGGGTGGACTGAAGCTTTCTTT. It translates to CAWSVGQGWTEAFF. This chain links TRBV30 with TRBJ1-1, with 9 bases lining up with TRBD1. Germline trimming cut 0 bases from V and 5 bases from J; bases unmatched to any gene: 4. The CDR3 runs 14 residues. In germline, CDR1 is GTSNPN, CDR2 SVGIG (reference sequence).

In DNA, the CDR3 is TGTGCCAGCAGCTCGCCAGGACAGGGCTCAGATACGCAGTATTTT. Translation: CASSSPGQGSDTQYF. The chain is built from TRBV11-1 and TRBJ2-3, with 8 bases lining up with TRBD1. The germline V gene encodes CDR1 SGHAT and CDR2 FQDESV (reference sequence). This CDR3 has 15 residues. Trimming took 4 bases from V and 4 from J; bases not matched to a gene: 7.

The genes are TRBV10-3 and TRBJ1-2; the match to TRBD1 covers 10 bases. Germline V gives CDR1 ENHRY, CDR2 SYGVKD. The CDR3 spans 14 residues. Trimming at V came to 4 bases and at J to 4 bases, leaving 3 bases not matched to a gene. This CDR3 is CAISGTGGPYGYTF. CDR3 nucleotides: TGTGCCATCAGTGGGACAGGGGGACCCTATGGCTACACCTTC.